This T cell receptor (beta chain) was observed in a study of blood T cell repertoires in COVID-19. Study-level background: COVID-19 samples from acute and convalescent phases originated in the United States, Italy and Spain. The analysed material was cDNA or gDNA that came from T cells, B-cell-depleted T cells, or PBMCs.

In the authors' workflow: Using reference gene primer amplification, nucleated cell counts were estimated. Generated by immunoSEQ multiplex PCR, the TCRdb table keeps only in-frame clones and is missing some. That table is the source of V, J and clone size, and D and trimming were worked out from the DNA. The top ten hold about 7% of the sample, which has about 150,000 clones, 84% seen once. Germline loops: CDR1 GTSNPN, CDR2 SVGIG (reference sequence). V lost 0 bases and J lost 8, with 10 bases in between. The CDR3 length is 12 residues. The clonotype was recovered from a woman aged 45-65 years in a cohort sampled during active or convalescent COVID-19. This chain joins TRBV30 and TRBJ1-1; D gene unclear. The specimen was peripheral blood. CDR3 residues: CAWSVVAEEAFF. The CDR3 bases are TGTGCCTGGAGTGTAGTGGCTGAAGAAGCTTTCTTT.